What follows are 20 T cell receptor beta chains derived from one specimen sequenced in a study of T cell repertoires in ileal Crohn's disease. Some clones are missing from TCRdb's copy, which holds only in-frame ones; the method was immunoSEQ multiplex PCR. The sample lists fewer than 16,000 clones, 75% to 85% occurring once. Source material: ileal tissue. The source of these receptors is an adult with Crohn's disease.

The chain joins TRBV18 to TRBJ1-2, with 9 bases matching TRBD1. Germline assignment: CDR1 KGHSH and CDR2 LQKENI. This CDR3 is 14 amino acids long. J lost 4 bases, V lost 2 bases, and 2 bases had no gene match. The CDR3 sequence: CASSPVTGGYGYTF. In DNA form, the CDR3 reads TGTGCCAGCTCACCAGTGACAGGGGGCTATGGCTACACCTTC.

This rearrangement joins TRBV10-1 to TRBJ2-7, with a weak D call TRBD2 (5 bases). CDR1 is WNHNN and CDR2 is SYGVQD in the germline V gene (reference sequence). Between the trimmed V and J ends, which lost 0 bases and 4 bases, there was a span of 10 bases. CDR3 length equals 14 residues. The CDR3 region has the DNA TGCGCCAGCAGTGAGTCGAGGGCAGTTTACGAGCAGTACTTC. It yields the protein CASSESRAVYEQYF.

This rearrangement joins TRBV30 to TRBJ1-1, with a weak D call TRBD1 (5 bases). Trimming removed 4 bases from V and 0 bases from J, with 9 bases in between. The CDR3 spans 13 residues. The V gene's germline CDR1 is GTSNPN and CDR2 SVGIG (reference sequence). CDR3 sequence: CAWKQALNTEAFF. CDR3 coding DNA: TGTGCCTGGAAACAGGCTTTGAACACTGAAGCTTTCTTT.

In DNA, the CDR3 is TGTGCCAGCAGCGTAGGAGGGCCCGGGGAGCTGTTTTTT. Its protein product is CASSVGGPGELFF. The chain has TRBV9 and TRBJ2-2; perhaps TRBD2 as D (5 bases). CDR3 length: 13 residues. Germline V gene lookup returns CDR1 SGDLS and CDR2 YYNGEE. V lost 0 bases, J lost 6 bases, and 6 bases lay in between.

V and J are TRBV29-1 and TRBJ2-7, with D maybe TRBD2 (6 bases). The CDR3 consists of 13 residues. Trimming removed 3 bases from V and 3 bases from J, with 12 bases in between. The germline gives CDR1 SQVTM, CDR2 ANQGSEA. The CDR3 nucleotides are TGCAGCGTTGAGGAGGGACTTGACTACGAGCAGTACTTC. This translates into CSVEEGLDYEQYF.

The chain recombines TRBV5-6 with TRBJ2-5, with D possibly TRBD2 on 6 matching bases. The CDR3 runs 14 residues. The V end lost 0 bases, the J end lost 4 bases, and 10 bases lay between the germline ends. Germline values: CDR1 SGHDT, CDR2 YYEEEE. This chain's CDR3 is CASSLAAGIETQYF. DNA for the CDR3: TGTGCCAGCAGCTTGGCGGCGGGGATAGAGACCCAGTACTTC.

The chain links TRBV9 to TRBJ1-1; TRBD1 aligns across 8 bases. The CDR3 has 15 amino acids. Germline values: CDR1 SGDLS, CDR2 YYNGEE. Trimming removed 3 bases from V and 2 bases from J; junction bases left unmatched: 6. The CDR3 sequence: CASSASSGGNTEAFF. The CDR3, as DNA: TGTGCCAGCAGCGCCAGTTCAGGGGGCAACACTGAAGCTTTCTTT.

The genes are TRBV7-9 and TRBJ2-1; D gene uncertain. Trimming stripped 6 bases from V and 7 bases from J, with 13 bases between. The germline V gene encodes CDR1 SEHNR and CDR2 FQNEAQ (reference sequence). This CDR3 contains 13 residues. The CDR3 DNA is TGTGCCAGCAGTTCCGCTGAGAGAAATGAGCAGTTCTTC. It is translated as CASSSAERNEQFF.

V is TRBV6-1 and J is TRBJ1-1; TRBD1 matches at 9 bases. The V segment lost 3 bases and the J segment 4 bases; nucleotides outside the gene matches: 9. The CDR3 covers 16 residues. Germline-derived CDR1 and CDR2 are MNHNS and SASEGT. DNA for the CDR3: TGTGCCAGCAGTGATGGGACAGGGCCCCCCCTCACTGAAGCTTTCTTT. Its translation: CASSDGTGPPLTEAFF.

The chain carries TRBV27 and TRBJ2-7; D unresolved. Trimming shortened V by 5 bases and J by 0 bases, and 14 bases separated the two germline ends. The germline gives CDR1 MNHEY, CDR2 SMNVEV (reference sequence). CDR3 length: 15 amino acids. CDR3 sequence reads: CASSALYRSSYEQYF. The CDR3 DNA reads TGTGCCAGCAGTGCCCTCTACAGAAGCTCCTACGAGCAGTACTTC.

This clone was counted between two and nine times. The chain is built from TRBV9 and TRBJ1-5; possible D gene TRBD1, 6 bases. CDR1 is SGDLS, CDR2 YYNGEE, per germline. V was cut by 3 bases and J by 11 bases, with 24 bases left in between. The CDR3 loop spans 16 amino acids. CDR3 sequence: CASSAEQGPEINSQHF. The CDR3 DNA follows: TGTGCCAGCAGCGCCGAACAGGGTCCAGAGATAAACTCCCAGCATTTT. The full variable domain, rest sourced from reference TRBV9 and TRBJ1-5, is DSGVTQTPKHLITATGQRVTLRCSPRSGDLSVYWYQQSLDQGLQFLIQYYNGEERAKGNILERFSAQQFPDLHSELNLSSLELGDSALYFCASSAEQGPEINSQHFGDGTRLSIL.

The chain joins TRBV5-4 to TRBJ2-5; D unresolved. The V end was cut by 1 base, the J end by 3 bases, with 4 bases between. Germline values: CDR1 SGHNT, CDR2 YYREEE (reference sequence). The CDR3 has 12 residues. The CDR3 loop is CASSLPKETQYF. The CDR3 DNA follows: TGTGCCAGCAGCTTGCCCAAAGAGACCCAGTACTTC.

This chain connects TRBV5-1 to TRBJ1-2; 8 bases are a match to TRBD1. V dropped 4 bases and J dropped 4; count of bases not matched to a gene: 6. Germline loops: CDR1 SGHRS, CDR2 YFSETQ. The CDR3 consists of 14 residues. CDR3 loop: CASSPGQDIYGYTF. The CDR3 DNA reads as TGCGCCAGCAGCCCGGGACAGGACATCTATGGCTACACCTTC.

V gene TRBV7-8 combines with J gene TRBJ2-5, with 8 bases matching TRBD1. CDR1 is SGHVS, CDR2 FQNEAQ, per germline. The CDR3 length is 11 residues. Losses at the gene ends were 5 bases for V and 7 bases for J; bases not matched to a gene: 0. CDR3 in DNA: TGTGCCAGCAGCCAGGGGGCGACCCAGTACTTC. Translation: CASSQGATQYF.

The rearrangement joins TRBV27 to TRBJ2-7; D is uncertain. The CDR3 is 15 residues long. V lost 2 bases, J lost 2 bases, and 13 bases lay in between. CDR1 is MNHEY, CDR2 SMNVEV, per germline (reference sequence). CDR3 loop: CASSLGQVPTYEQYF. The CDR3 DNA follows: TGTGCCAGCAGTTTAGGGCAGGTCCCTACCTACGAGCAGTACTTC.

The DNA of the CDR3 is TGTGCCATCAGTGAGTCCCTGGGAGCCGTCTATGGCTACACCTTC. Translated, it gives CAISESLGAVYGYTF. The genes are TRBV10-3 and TRBJ1-2; no clear D. V dropped 0 bases and J dropped 4 bases, with 12 bases sitting between them. Germline V gene lookup returns CDR1 ENHRY and CDR2 SYGVKD. This CDR3 region has 15 residues.

The DNA of the CDR3 is TGCGCCAGCAGCCGGGCACAGGGAGACGATCAGCCCCAGCATTTT. Translated, it gives CASSRAQGDDQPQHF. The chain recombines TRBV4-3 with TRBJ1-5; possibly TRBD1 for D (6 bases). This CDR3 region has 15 residues. Between the trimmed V and J ends, which lost 4 bases and 5 bases, there was a span of 15 bases. Germline CDR1 is LGHNA and CDR2 is YSLEER.

The chain's CDR3 is CASSVRGQGNTEAFF. CDR3 bases: TGTGCCAGCAGTGTACGGGGACAGGGGAACACTGAAGCTTTCTTT. This rearrangement joins TRBV25-1 to TRBJ1-1; 9 bases are a match to TRBD1. CDR1 and CDR2 (germline): MGHDK, SYGVNS. This CDR3 contains 15 residues. Trimming took 4 bases from V and 1 from J; bases not matched to a gene: 4.

This chain joins TRBV15 and TRBJ2-6, with 9 bases lining up with TRBD2. The CDR3 is made up of 16 amino acids. Germline trimming cut 0 bases from V and 8 bases from J; bases unmatched to any gene: 5. Germline CDR1 is LNHNV and CDR2 is YYDKDF (reference sequence). The CDR3: CATSRDHLAGTNVLTF. The CDR3 DNA sequence: TGTGCCACCAGCAGAGATCATCTAGCGGGAACCAACGTCCTGACTTTC.

The chain recombines TRBV5-4 with TRBJ2-3; 8 bases map to TRBD2. From germline, CDR1 is SGHNT and CDR2 YYREEE (reference sequence). The CDR3 runs 16 residues. After removal of 0 bases from V and 0 bases from J, the junction contained 3 bases not matched to a gene. Here the CDR3 reads CASSLAASGSTDTQYF. The CDR3 DNA reads as TGTGCCAGCAGCTTGGCGGCTAGCGGGAGCACAGATACGCAGTATTTT.